Each of the 21 T cell receptor beta chains below was sequenced from the same sample in a study of beta chain features in type 1 diabetes. Every isolated RNA sample was fully reverse transcribed, so sequencing captured expressed TCRB transcripts. Only in-frame clones appear in the TCRdb table, and some are missing; sequencing was by immunoSEQ multiplex PCR. The sample has about 290,000 clones, 8% seen once. Sequenced material: central memory CD4+ T cells from blood. Receptor source: a woman younger than 35 in good health.

This clone has ten or more counts. This chain links TRBV5-1 with TRBJ2-6; 7 bases agree with TRBD1. The germline V gene encodes CDR1 SGHRS and CDR2 YFSETQ. J was trimmed by 1 base and V by 0 bases; bases with no gene match: 7. The CDR3 runs 18 residues. The CDR3 nucleotides are TGCGCCAGCAGCTTGGCCGGGACAGCAGGATCTGGGGCCAACGTCCTGACTTTC. The encoded protein is CASSLAGTAGSGANVLTF. Together with reference TRBV5-1 and TRBJ2-6, the CDR3 gives the full variable domain: KAGVTQTPRYLIKTRGQQVTLSCSPISGHRSVSWYQQTPGQGLQFLFEYFSETQRNKGNFPGRFSGRQFSNSRSEMNVSTLELGDSALYLCASSLAGTAGSGANVLTFGAGSRLTVL.

This clone was detected only a few times. J is TRBJ2-6 and V is TRBV7-6, with TRBD2 as a possible D gene (6 bases). V was pared by 10 bases and J by 2 bases, with 12 bases between. This CDR3 comprises 14 residues. Per the germline V gene, CDR1 is SGHVS and CDR2 is FNYEAQ. For the CDR3, the DNA is TGTGCCACGAACGGGGGACCTGGGGCCAACGTCCTGACTTTC. This gives the protein CATNGGPGANVLTF.

The chain joins TRBV2 to TRBJ2-1, with 8 bases fitting TRBD2. CDR1 is SNHLY, CDR2 FYNNEI, per germline. The V segment lost 6 bases and the J segment 7 bases; nucleotides outside the gene matches: 8. There are 14 residues in the CDR3. CDR3 DNA sequence: TGTGCCAGCAGCCCCATAGGGACTAGAAATGAGCAGTTCTTC. Translating it yields CASSPIGTRNEQFF. Drawing the rest from reference TRBV2 and TRBJ2-1, the complete variable domain is EPEVTQTPSHQVTQMGQEVILRCVPISNHLYFYWYRQILGQKVEFLVSFYNNEISEKSEIFDDQFSVERPDGSNFTLKIRSTKLEDSAMYFCASSPIGTRNEQFFGPGTRLTVL.

In its sample, this clone was seen a few times. This chain links TRBV7-2 with TRBJ2-5; TRBD2 aligns across 8 bases. The J segment lost 0 bases and the V segment lost 9 bases, leaving 9 bases of the junction unmatched. Germline assignment: CDR1 SGHTA and CDR2 FQGNSA. The CDR3 spans 15 residues. CDR3 nucleotide sequence: TGTGCCAGTTCGCCAGTAGCGGGGAACCAAGAGACCCAGTACTTC. Amino acid sequence: CASSPVAGNQETQYF.

V is TRBV6-5 and J is TRBJ1-1; D gene unclear. The V end lost 5 bases, the J end lost 2 bases, and 9 bases lay between the germline ends. This CDR3 comprises 13 residues. Germline V CDR1 and CDR2: MNHEY, SVGAGI. The chain's CDR3 is CASSLDRNTEAFF. CDR3 bases: TGTGCCAGCAGTCTGGACCGAAACACTGAAGCTTTCTTT.

This clone was observed a handful of times. This rearrangement joins TRBV15 to TRBJ1-2; D is undetermined. V lost 3 bases and J 8 bases, leaving 13 bases between the germline ends. The germline CDR1 and CDR2 sequences are LNHNV and YYDKDF (reference sequence). The length of the CDR3 is 13 residues. The CDR3 loop is CATSREGKSGYTF. CDR3 bases: TGTGCCACCAGCAGGGAAGGGAAGAGCGGCTACACCTTC.

The sample holds a few counts of this clone. The chain couples TRBV7-2 to TRBJ1-2; no clear D. This CDR3 region has 12 residues. Trimming left V 4 bases short and J 2 bases short, with 5 bases between. Germline assignment: CDR1 SGHTA and CDR2 FQGNSA. The CDR3 DNA sequence: TGTGCCAGCAGCTCAGAGAACTATGGCTACACCTTC. It specifies CASSSENYGYTF.

This chain connects TRBV27 to TRBJ2-3; D perhaps matches TRBD2 (5 bases). The length of the CDR3 is 17 residues. CDR1 is MNHEY and CDR2 is SMNVEV in the germline V gene (reference sequence). V was shortened by 3 bases and J by 2 bases, with 18 bases between the two germline ends. In nucleotides, the CDR3 is TGTGCCAGCAGTTTCCAACCCCCGGGGATGTACACAGATACGCAGTATTTT. As protein: CASSFQPPGMYTDTQYF.

This clone has a count of ten or more. The CDR3, as DNA: TGTGCCATCAATCCAGGGGGCTATGGCTACACCTTC. It translates to CAINPGGYGYTF. This sequence joins TRBV10-3 and TRBJ1-2, with 7 bases lining up with TRBD1. This CDR3 is built from 12 residues. Germline V lookup: CDR1 ENHRY, CDR2 SYGVKD. V dropped 7 bases and J dropped 4; count of bases not matched to a gene: 3.

In its sample, this clone was seen a few times. The chain couples TRBV14 to TRBJ1-1; no reliable D call. Germline V gene lookup returns CDR1 SGHDN and CDR2 FVKESK. This CDR3 region has 13 residues. V was clipped by 4 bases and J by 2 bases, with 8 bases between them. CDR3 nucleotide sequence: TGTGCCAGCAGCCTAACAGCAAACACTGAAGCTTTCTTT. Amino acid sequence: CASSLTANTEAFF. Supplemented by reference TRBV14 and TRBJ1-1, the full variable domain reads EAGVTQFPSHSVIEKGQTVTLRCDPISGHDNLYWYRRVMGKEIKFLLHFVKESKQDESGMPNNRFLAERTGGTYSTLKVQPAELEDSGVYFCASSLTANTEAFFGQGTRLTVV.

This clone was observed at least ten times. The chain couples TRBV28 to TRBJ1-1; D is uncertain. Germline V gene data show CDR1 as MDHEN and CDR2 as SYDVKM. With 5 bases removed from V and 0 bases from J, the gap between germline ends came to 7 bases. The CDR3 runs 13 residues. CDR3 nucleotide sequence: TGTGCCAGCAGTGTAATACTGAACACTGAAGCTTTCTTT. Protein: CASSVILNTEAFF.

The V call is TRBV5-4, the J call TRBJ1-1; 7 bases are a match to TRBD1. The CDR3 covers 15 residues. Germline trimming cut 5 bases from V and 2 bases from J; bases unmatched to any gene: 9. Germline CDR1 is SGHNT and CDR2 is YYREEE (reference sequence). The CDR3 protein is CASSRIRDRNTEAFF. The CDR3, as DNA: TGTGCCAGCAGTCGGATCCGGGACAGAAACACTGAAGCTTTCTTT. The complete variable domain, with remaining parts taken from reference TRBV5-4 and TRBJ1-1, reads ETGVTQSPTHLIKTRGQQVTLRCSSQSGHNTVSWYQQALGQGPQFIFQYYREEENGRGNFPPRFSGLQFPNYSSELNVNALELDDSALYLCASSRIRDRNTEAFFGQGTRLTVV.

The genes are TRBV10-3 and TRBJ2-3; either TRBD1 or TRBD2 may supply D (5 bases each). The V gene's germline CDR1 is ENHRY and CDR2 SYGVKD. Trimming cost V 7 bases and J 4 bases, with 18 bases left between them. The length of the CDR3 is 15 residues. CDR3 DNA: TGTGCCATCAAAGCCGGGACCACCGGCGCAGATACGCAGTATTTT. Its translation is CAIKAGTTGADTQYF.

The V call is TRBV19, the J call TRBJ2-3, with D possibly matching TRBD1 (5 bases). Germline assignment: CDR1 LNHDA and CDR2 SQIVND (reference sequence). The CDR3 runs to 14 residues. V lost 7 bases and J lost 2, with 13 bases in between. CDR3 nucleotide sequence: TGTGCCAGTAACCCAGGGTGGGTCACAGATACGCAGTATTTT. This translates into CASNPGWVTDTQYF.

The sample holds a few counts of this clone. The rearrangement uses TRBV9 and TRBJ2-3; 9 bases are a match to TRBD2. This CDR3 is 16 amino acids long. CDR1 SGDLS and CDR2 YYNGEE come from the germline V gene. The V and J ends lost 1 base and 3 bases, in that order; junction bases with no gene match: 6. The chain's CDR3 is CASSVSLAGLTDTQYF. CDR3 nucleotide sequence: TGTGCCAGCAGCGTAAGTCTAGCGGGATTGACAGATACGCAGTATTTT.

Comments on this clone: Distinct nucleotide sequences in the sample also encode this CDR3. This chain connects TRBV5-4 to TRBJ2-2; 7 bases line up with TRBD2. Germline V gene sequence: CDR1 SGHNT, CDR2 YYREEE (reference sequence). The CDR3 loop spans 15 amino acids. Trimming at V came to 0 bases and at J to 2 bases, leaving 1 base not matched to a gene. This CDR3 is CASSLGLANTGELFF. CDR3 sequence (DNA): TGTGCCAGCAGCTTGGGACTAGCAAACACCGGGGAGCTGTTTTTT.

The chain combines TRBV7-9 with TRBJ1-6; D possibly corresponds to TRBD1 (5 bases). Germline CDR1 reads SEHNR; CDR2 reads FQNEAQ (reference sequence). This CDR3 comprises 15 residues. Deletions cut 5 bases from V and 9 bases from J, with 17 bases between. The CDR3 region has the DNA TGTGCCAGCAGCCTTACACCGGGGGAAGGTTCACCCCTCCACTTT. Its translation is CASSLTPGEGSPLHF.

This clone was seen ten or more times. The chain employs TRBV5-1 and TRBJ2-5; D uncertain. Germline CDR1 SGHRS, CDR2 YFSETQ. This CDR3 spans 13 amino acids. Trimming shortened V by 4 bases and J by 5 bases, and 12 bases separated the two germline ends. The CDR3 DNA reads as TGCGCCAGCAGCCTGGGTGGGCAGGAGACCCAGTACTTC. This sequence encodes CASSLGGQETQYF.

V usage is TRBV20-1 and J usage is TRBJ1-1, with a weak D call TRBD1 (5 bases). Germline-derived CDR1 and CDR2 are DFQATT and SNEGSKA (reference sequence). The CDR3 spans 11 residues. Deletions cut 3 bases from V and 7 bases from J, with 9 bases between. CDR3 protein: CSARGTVEAFF. Written as DNA, the CDR3 is TGCAGTGCTAGGGGGACGGTTGAAGCTTTCTTT.

The V call is TRBV10-3, the J call TRBJ2-5, with unresolved D. V lost 4 bases, J lost 5 bases, and 14 bases lay in between. Germline V gives CDR1 ENHRY, CDR2 SYGVKD. CDR3 length: 14 amino acids. DNA for the CDR3: TGTGCCATCAGTGGCCAGACCGGGCCGGAGACCCAGTACTTC. It yields the protein CAISGQTGPETQYF.

The table lists this clone with a few counts. CDR3 loop: CASRTSGSLTF. CDR3 bases: TGTGCCAGCAGGACTAGCGGGAGTCTGACTTTC. The chain employs TRBV6-5 and TRBJ2-6; 12 bases match TRBD2. CDR1 and CDR2 from the germline V gene are MNHEY and SVGAGI. Trimming took 6 bases from V and 16 from J; bases not matched to a gene: 1. The CDR3 length is 11 residues.